This T cell receptor beta chain was documented in a study of cytomegalovirus exposure and HLA in healthy donors. CDR1 and CDR2 from the germline V gene are SQVTM and ANQGSEA. V lost 2 bases and J lost 10; bases outside the gene matches: 7. This CDR3 has 12 amino acids. Study findings and constraints: Across donors, most TCRs were seen rarely, yet some public ones were widespread. The majority of CMV-associated TCR beta chains were reported as apparently HLA-restricted in a later analysis. Presence/absence comparisons presumed near-even sequencing depth among donors. In vitro testing confirmed a few CMV-associated chains as specific for CMV antigens.

As to this clone: Its antigen is as yet unknown.

13 Jbeta primers and 60 Vbeta primers were used for the PCR. Assay: immunoSEQ multiplex PCR; the TCRdb copy retains only in-frame clones and omits some. The sample lists some 150,000 clones; around 86% were seen once. The chain carries TRBV29-1 and TRBJ1-2; 7 bases agree with TRBD1. Material: PBMCs. The clonotype originates from a woman in her thirties in good health and CMV-seronegative. Here the CDR3 reads CSVEPGQKTYTF. The CDR3 region has the DNA TGCAGCGTTGAACCGGGACAGAAGACCTACACCTTC.